This is a list of T cell receptor beta chains from one sample in a study of blood T cells in healthy people across ages. TCRdb called the 5' RACE reads again in MiXCR, with one record for every CDR3 protein. The sample shows around 1.7 million distinct CDR3 sequences, roughly 30% of them seen only once. The sequenced material came from blood. The receptors derive from a woman aged 30 to 39 in good health. CDR3s leave out the opening cysteine and the closing phenylalanine or tryptophan. The order of the fields is J gene, V gene, CDR3 protein.

J gene: TRBJ2-1
V gene: TRBV20-1
CDR3 protein: SARGGSGRAWNEQF

J gene: TRBJ1-4
V gene: TRBV5-1
CDR3 protein: ASSPWPGAEEKLF

J gene: TRBJ2-3
V gene: TRBV11-2
CDR3 protein: ASSPRSIREISDTQY

J gene: TRBJ2-6
V gene: TRBV29-1
CDR3 protein: SVDTGDSGANVLT

J gene: TRBJ2-2
V gene: TRBV7-8
CDR3 protein: ASSLAGTARNTGELF

J gene: TRBJ2-5
V gene: TRBV2
CDR3 protein: ASRNGKETQY

J gene: TRBJ2-7
V gene: TRBV6-2/TRBV6-3
CDR3 protein: ASTDDTYEQY

J gene: TRBJ2-1
V gene: TRBV5-1
CDR3 protein: ASSDRQGQGNYNEQF

J gene: TRBJ2-7
V gene: TRBV18
CDR3 protein: ASSTLGSGNTYEQY

J gene: TRBJ2-5
V gene: TRBV20-1
CDR3 protein: SAPGPGLQETQY

J gene: TRBJ1-1
V gene: TRBV20-1
CDR3 protein: SAPPGGSNTEAF

J gene: TRBJ2-1
V gene: TRBV9
CDR3 protein: ASSVGGRADNEQF

J gene: TRBJ2-5
V gene: TRBV20-1
CDR3 protein: SASSASGSGTQY

J gene: TRBJ1-4
V gene: TRBV7-9
CDR3 protein: ASSSPRPGTGDGYEKLF

J gene: TRBJ1-2
V gene: TRBV29-1
CDR3 protein: SGAGVNYGYT

J gene: TRBJ2-1
V gene: TRBV10-3
CDR3 protein: AISARTAGTYNEQF